Listed here are 30 T cell receptor beta chains from one sample, sequenced in a study of blood T cell repertoires in COVID-19. Assay used: immunoSEQ multiplex PCR; TCRdb lists only in-frame clones, some missing. The table has 200,000 to 250,000 clones, 84% seen once. The specimen sequenced was PBMCs or T cells enriched from blood (not recorded which). The source is a man between 60 and 75 years old who had recovered from COVID-19.

The V call is TRBV24-1, the J call TRBJ2-2, with 10 bases matching TRBD1. The CDR3 runs 16 residues. Trimming removed 7 bases from V and 4 bases from J; junction bases left unmatched: 8. The germline V gene has CDR1 KGHDR and CDR2 SFDVKD. This CDR3 is CATSNPGTGATGELFF. The DNA for the CDR3 is TGTGCCACCAGCAATCCCGGGACAGGGGCCACCGGGGAGCTGTTTTTT.

V and J are TRBV12-3 or TRBV12-4 and TRBJ1-5; no clear D. The CDR3 extends over 13 amino acids. With 5 bases removed from V and 5 bases from J, the gap between germline ends came to 10 bases. CDR3: CASSGGMDQPQHF. Written as DNA, the CDR3 is TGTGCCAGCAGTGGAGGGATGGATCAGCCCCAGCATTTT.

About this clone: Here the CDR3 omits its conserved ending phenylalanine or tryptophan, so a read error is the likely source. It is unclear where the CDR3 begins or ends on the DNA, so no DNA is shown, and the CDR3 is as TCRdb lists it. This rearrangement joins TRBV11-3 to TRBJ1-4. The CDR3 comprises 19 residues, both ends counted. Germline CDR1 reads SGHNT; CDR2 reads YENEEA. The CDR3 protein is CASSLDRWRPPGARQHPCR.

The J gene is TRBJ2-2, the V gene TRBV18; possibly TRBD2 for D (6 bases). V was trimmed by 3 bases and J by 0 bases, leaving 14 bases between them. Germline CDR1 and CDR2: KGHSH and LQKENI. The CDR3 covers 17 residues. Written as DNA, the CDR3 is TGTGCCAGCTCACCCTATCTGGAGGGAGCGAACACCGGGGAGCTGTTTTTT. Amino acid sequence: CASSPYLEGANTGELFF.

This clone turned up a few times. The chain combines TRBV5-4 with TRBJ2-1; TRBD2 aligns across 9 bases. V was pared by 0 bases and J by 6 bases, with 10 bases of the junction left unmatched. This CDR3 is 17 amino acids long. Germline-derived CDR1 and CDR2 are SGHNT and YYREEE (reference sequence). CDR3 bases: TGTGCCAGCAGCTTGGGAACTAGCGGGTATGGGGGCAATGAGCAGTTCTTC. Its protein is CASSLGTSGYGGNEQFF.

The J gene is TRBJ1-1, the V gene TRBV20-1; 8 nucleotides line up with TRBD1. The CDR3 consists of 14 residues. With 3 bases clipped from V and 4 bases from J, the junction kept 7 bases outside the gene matches. The germline CDR1 and CDR2 sequences are DFQATT and SNEGSKA (reference sequence). The CDR3 is CSASSRGRGTEAFF. The CDR3 nucleotides read TGCAGTGCTAGTTCCAGGGGGCGCGGCACTGAAGCTTTCTTT.

This chain connects TRBV6-2 or TRBV6-3 to TRBJ2-3; 12 bases line up with TRBD2. Germline assignment: CDR1 MNHEY and CDR2 SVGEGT. This CDR3 has 20 residues. V trimming: 2 bases; J trimming: 0 bases; junction bases outside the gene matches: 12. The CDR3 DNA sequence: TGTGCCAGCAGTTACCCTGGACTAGCGGGGAGCTATTCTAGCACAGATACGCAGTATTTT. Translating gives CASSYPGLAGSYSSTDTQYF.

The table lists this clone with a few counts. The chain has TRBV11-3 and TRBJ2-3; 9 bases are a match to TRBD2. Germline trimming cut 3 bases from V and 3 bases from J; bases unmatched to any gene: 10. CDR1 is SGHNT and CDR2 is YENEEA in the germline V gene. This CDR3 has 17 residues. CDR3 DNA sequence: TGTGCCAGCAGCTTGGATCTACTAGCGGGCCTAACAGATACGCAGTATTTT. It yields the protein CASSLDLLAGLTDTQYF. The full variable domain, its missing parts supplied by reference TRBV11-3 and TRBJ2-3, is EAGVVQSPRYKIIEKKQPVAFWCNPISGHNTLYWYLQNLGQGPELLIRYENEEAVDDSQLPKDRFSAERLKGVDSTLKIQPAELGDSAVYLCASSLDLLAGLTDTQYFGPGTRLTVL.

The chain joins TRBV6-2 or TRBV6-3 to TRBJ1-6; 10 positions match TRBD1. The CDR3 has 14 residues. The germline gives CDR1 MNHEY, CDR2 SVGEGT. The V gene end was trimmed by 6 bases and the J gene end by 9 bases; junction bases not matched to a gene: 5. The CDR3 protein is CASSPGTGASPLHF. CDR3 bases: TGTGCCAGCAGCCCTGGGACAGGGGCTTCACCCCTCCACTTT.

This clone was picked up a small number of times. The chain recombines TRBV7-3 with TRBJ2-2, with D tentatively TRBD1 (6 bases). The V gene's germline CDR1 is SGHTA and CDR2 FQGTGA. The CDR3 is made up of 15 amino acids. V was cut by 5 bases and J by 4 bases, with 14 bases left in between. CDR3 residues: CASSAQQGFTGELFF. The CDR3 nucleotides read TGTGCCAGCAGCGCCCAACAGGGTTTCACCGGGGAGCTGTTTTTT.

The genes are TRBV9 and TRBJ1-1; D perhaps matches TRBD1 (5 bases). The CDR3 is made up of 12 amino acids. V dropped 4 bases and J dropped 8 bases, with 12 bases sitting between them. The V gene's germline CDR1 is SGDLS and CDR2 YYNGEE. The chain's CDR3 is CASSPPGSEAFF. CDR3 nucleotides: TGTGCCAGCAGCCCACCAGGGTCCGAAGCTTTCTTT.

This clone was counted once. This chain connects TRBV18 to TRBJ2-7, with TRBD1 matching 7 bases. The trim removed 3 bases at V and 2 bases at J, leaving 7 bases unmatched. Germline V gives CDR1 KGHSH, CDR2 LQKENI. This CDR3 is 15 amino acids long. The CDR3 is CASSPRTGLTYEQYF. The CDR3 coding sequence is TGTGCCAGCTCACCTCGGACAGGCCTTACCTACGAGCAGTACTTC.

This clone was recorded once. This chain uses TRBV7-2 with TRBJ1-1; no firm D call. V was pared by 0 bases and J by 0 bases, with 8 bases between. This CDR3 region has 15 residues. The germline gives CDR1 SGHTA, CDR2 FQGNSA. This CDR3 is CASSLAEGMNTEAFF. CDR3 coding DNA: TGTGCCAGCAGCTTAGCAGAGGGCATGAACACTGAAGCTTTCTTT.

In nucleotides, the CDR3 is TGTGCCAGCTCACCTTCGGGGTCGGGGTATGGCTACACCTTC. Protein product: CASSPSGSGYGYTF. The J gene is TRBJ1-2, the V gene TRBV18; no firm D call. V lost 3 bases to trimming and J lost 5 bases, with 13 bases between them. The CDR3 contains 14 residues. CDR1 and CDR2 from the germline V gene are KGHSH and LQKENI.

V and J are TRBV9 and TRBJ1-2; the match to TRBD1 covers 9 bases. The CDR3 is 13 amino acids. V lost 2 bases to trimming and J lost 4 bases; unmatched junction nucleotides: 0. Germline CDR1 and CDR2: SGDLS and YYNGEE. The CDR3 loop is CASSVDRGYGYTF. The CDR3 nucleotides read TGTGCCAGCAGCGTGGACAGGGGCTATGGCTACACCTTC.

This clone has just a few counts. V gene TRBV2 combines with J gene TRBJ2-1; D perhaps matches TRBD1 (5 bases). The CDR3 contains 14 residues. V was shortened by 0 bases and J by 9 bases, with 12 bases between the two germline ends. Germline CDR1 is SNHLY and CDR2 is FYNNEI. The CDR3 nucleotides read TGTGCCAGCAGTGAAGCGGGCAGGGAAGGTGAGCAGTTCTTC. The encoded protein is CASSEAGREGEQFF.

The genes are TRBV19 and TRBJ2-1; 11 bases map to TRBD2. Trimming removed 10 bases from V and 7 bases from J; junction bases left unmatched: 15. Germline V gives CDR1 LNHDA, CDR2 SQIVND (reference sequence). This CDR3 is 16 amino acids long. CDR3 sequence reads: CATSGGSGGAFNEQFF. The CDR3 nucleotides are TGTGCCACCTCAGGGGGTAGCGGGGGGGCCTTTAATGAGCAGTTCTTC.

This clone was recorded only once. The chain joins TRBV12-3 or TRBV12-4 to TRBJ1-1; D is possibly TRBD1 (6 bases). Trimming removed 5 bases at V and 1 base at J, with 8 bases between. The CDR3 loop spans 13 amino acids. This CDR3 is CASSPQGNTEAFF. CDR3 nucleotide sequence: TGTGCCAGCAGTCCACAGGGGAACACTGAAGCTTTCTTT.

The rearrangement links TRBV27 to TRBJ1-2; 9 positions agree with TRBD1. This CDR3 has 14 residues. Germline V lookup: CDR1 MNHEY, CDR2 SMNVEV (reference sequence). V shed 6 bases and J 5 bases; nucleotides not matched to a gene: 7. CDR3 bases: TGTGCCAGCAGGGGACAGGGCGTCGCGTATGGCTACACCTTC. Amino acids: CASRGQGVAYGYTF.

V gene TRBV19 combines with J gene TRBJ1-2, with D hard to call. Germline V gene lookup returns CDR1 LNHDA and CDR2 SQIVND (reference sequence). V was cut by 1 base and J by 2 bases, with 11 bases left in between. This CDR3 has 15 amino acids. The CDR3 DNA reads TGTGCCAGTAGTATAGGAGGAGTACGGAACTATGGCTACACCTTC. Translated: CASSIGGVRNYGYTF.

The CDR3 region is CATPPSQAFF. Written as DNA, the CDR3 is TGTGCCACCCCGCCGAGCCAAGCTTTCTTT. The V and J genes are TRBV24-1 and TRBJ1-1; no clear D gene. The CDR3 has 10 residues. V was cut by 9 bases and J by 9 bases, with 10 bases left in between. The germline V gene encodes CDR1 KGHDR and CDR2 SFDVKD.

This chain uses TRBV4-2 with TRBJ1-2; D may be TRBD1 (5 bases). Germline values: CDR1 LGHNA, CDR2 YNFKEQ. The length of the CDR3 is 13 residues. Between the trimmed V and J ends, which lost 1 base and 2 bases, there was a span of 5 bases. CDR3 DNA: TGTGCCAGCAGCCAAGCAGGGAACTATGGCTACACCTTC. Translation gives CASSQAGNYGYTF.

The rearrangement uses TRBV19 and TRBJ2-2; 11 nucleotides align to TRBD2. Trimming cost V 7 bases and J 8 bases; bases outside gene matches: 6. The germline V gene has CDR1 LNHDA and CDR2 SQIVND (reference sequence). This CDR3 comprises 14 residues. The CDR3 DNA follows: TGTGCCAGTAAGACTAGCGGGAATTCGGGGGAGCTGTTTTTT. This sequence encodes CASKTSGNSGELFF.

As to this clone: The same CDR3 can be traced to other DNA sequences in this sample. The chain has TRBV7-2 and TRBJ2-7; perhaps TRBD2 as D (5 bases). Trimming shortened V by 1 base and J by 0 bases, and 7 bases separated the two germline ends. Germline V gene sequence: CDR1 SGHTA, CDR2 FQGNSA. The CDR3 has 14 amino acids. The CDR3 DNA reads as TGTGCCAGCAGCTTAGGCGGAGGCTCCTACGAGCAGTACTTC. Translation: CASSLGGGSYEQYF.

Concerning this clone itself: This sample also contains other DNA sequences that code for the same CDR3. The chain carries TRBV5-1 and TRBJ1-4, with 9 bases fitting TRBD1. Trimming at V came to 5 bases and at J to 4 bases, leaving 3 bases not matched to a gene. From germline, CDR1 is SGHRS and CDR2 YFSETQ. CDR3 length: 14 amino acids. DNA for the CDR3: TGCGCCAGCAGTCTGGGACAGGGTAATGAAAAACTGTTTTTT. It specifies CASSLGQGNEKLFF.

Only one count was recorded for this clone. V usage is TRBV7-9 and J usage is TRBJ2-2; TRBD2 might be the D (6 bases). Germline V gives CDR1 SEHNR, CDR2 FQNEAQ (reference sequence). Trimming cost V 9 bases and J 4 bases, with 15 bases left between them. The CDR3 sequence is 14 residues long. CDR3 in DNA: TGTGCCAGTCGGGACTTCATTAGCACCGGGGAGCTGTTTTTT. This translates into CASRDFISTGELFF.

The rearrangement uses TRBV14 and TRBJ1-6; possible D gene TRBD1, 6 bases. V lost 4 bases and J lost 9, with 10 bases in between. CDR1 and CDR2 from the germline V gene are SGHDN and FVKESK. The CDR3 covers 13 residues. The CDR3 loop reads CASSPLDSSPLHF. The CDR3 DNA is TGTGCCAGCAGCCCGTTGGACAGTTCACCCCTCCACTTT. The full variable domain, rest sourced from reference TRBV14 and TRBJ1-6, is EAGVTQFPSHSVIEKGQTVTLRCDPISGHDNLYWYRRVMGKEIKFLLHFVKESKQDESGMPNNRFLAERTGGTYSTLKVQPAELEDSGVYFCASSPLDSSPLHFGNGTRLTVT.

The chain carries TRBV11-2 and TRBJ2-2; 7 bases map to TRBD1. J gave up 0 bases and V 5 bases, and 3 bases lay outside the gene matches. CDR3 length equals 15 residues. Looked up from germline, CDR1 is SGHAT and CDR2 is FQNNGV. Here the CDR3 DNA reads TGTGCCAGCAGCGTACAGGGGCCGAACACCGGGGAGCTGTTTTTT. It is translated as CASSVQGPNTGELFF.

The chain employs TRBV2 and TRBJ1-2, with TRBD1 as a possible D gene (6 bases). CDR1 and CDR2 (germline): SNHLY, FYNNEI. This CDR3 contains 14 residues. V lost 10 bases to trimming and J lost 6 bases, with 21 bases between them. The CDR3 spells CAITNTNRVDGYTF. The CDR3 nucleotides read TGTGCCATCACAAACACGAACAGGGTGGATGGCTACACCTTC.

This chain uses TRBV4-1 with TRBJ1-6; D is uncertain. The CDR3 is made up of 14 amino acids. CDR1 MGHRA and CDR2 YSYEKL come from the germline V gene. With 0 bases removed from V and 5 bases from J, the gap between germline ends came to 5 bases. The CDR3 DNA reads as TGCGCCAGCAGCCAAGACCAGGATAATTCACCCCTCCACTTT. Protein: CASSQDQDNSPLHF.